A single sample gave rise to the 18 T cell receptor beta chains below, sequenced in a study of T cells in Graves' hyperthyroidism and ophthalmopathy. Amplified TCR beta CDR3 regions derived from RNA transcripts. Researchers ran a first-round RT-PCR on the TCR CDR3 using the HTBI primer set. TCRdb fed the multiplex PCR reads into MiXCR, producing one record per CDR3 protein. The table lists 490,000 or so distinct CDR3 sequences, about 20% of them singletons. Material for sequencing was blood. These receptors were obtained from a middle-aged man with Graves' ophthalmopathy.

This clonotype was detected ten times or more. The CDR3 region is CASSLGPDSYEQYF. CDR3 sequence (DNA): TGTGCCAGCAGCTTAGGTCCGGATTCCTACGAGCAGTACTTC. The chain couples TRBV7-2 to TRBJ2-7; D unclear. Germline V gives CDR1 SGHTA, CDR2 FQGNSA. There are 14 residues in the CDR3. V was pared by 1 base and J by 1 base, with 8 bases between.

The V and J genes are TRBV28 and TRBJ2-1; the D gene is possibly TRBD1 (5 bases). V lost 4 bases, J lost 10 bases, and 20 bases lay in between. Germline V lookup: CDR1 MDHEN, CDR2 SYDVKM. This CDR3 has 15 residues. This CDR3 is CASSYSWGTLGEQFF. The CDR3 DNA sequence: TGTGCCAGCAGTTACAGCTGGGGCACGTTAGGGGAGCAGTTCTTC.

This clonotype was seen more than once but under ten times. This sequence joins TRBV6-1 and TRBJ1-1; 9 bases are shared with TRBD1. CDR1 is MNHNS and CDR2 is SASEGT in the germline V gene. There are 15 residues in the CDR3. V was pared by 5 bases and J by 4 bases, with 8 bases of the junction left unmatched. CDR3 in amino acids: CASSQSQGASTEAFF. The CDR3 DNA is TGTGCCAGCAGTCAATCACAGGGGGCCAGCACTGAAGCTTTCTTT.

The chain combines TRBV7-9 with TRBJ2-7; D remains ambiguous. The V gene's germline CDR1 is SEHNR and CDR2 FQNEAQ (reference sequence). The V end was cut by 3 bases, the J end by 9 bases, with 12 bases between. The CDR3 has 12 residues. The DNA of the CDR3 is TGTGCCAGCAGCTTCAGAAAGGTACCGCAGTACTTC. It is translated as CASSFRKVPQYF.

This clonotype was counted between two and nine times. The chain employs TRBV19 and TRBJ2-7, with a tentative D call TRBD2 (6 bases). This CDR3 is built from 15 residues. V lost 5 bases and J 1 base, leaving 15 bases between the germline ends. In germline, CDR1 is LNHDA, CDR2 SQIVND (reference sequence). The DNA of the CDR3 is TGTGCCAGTAGTTCCATCCGGGACTTATCCTACGAGCAGTACTTC. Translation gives CASSSIRDLSYEQYF. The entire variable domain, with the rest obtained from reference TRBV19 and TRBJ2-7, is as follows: DGGITQSPKYLFRKEGQNVTLSCEQNLNHDAMYWYRQDPGQGLRLIYYSQIVNDFQKGDIAEGYSVSREKKESFPLTVTSAQKNPTAFYLCASSSIRDLSYEQYFGPGTRLTVT.

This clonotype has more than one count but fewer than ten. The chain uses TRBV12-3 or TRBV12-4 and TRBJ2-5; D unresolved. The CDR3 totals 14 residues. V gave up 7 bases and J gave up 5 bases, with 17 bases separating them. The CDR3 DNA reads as TGTGCCAGCACCTCGGACCCGTCCGAGGAGACCCAGTACTTC. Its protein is CASTSDPSEETQYF.

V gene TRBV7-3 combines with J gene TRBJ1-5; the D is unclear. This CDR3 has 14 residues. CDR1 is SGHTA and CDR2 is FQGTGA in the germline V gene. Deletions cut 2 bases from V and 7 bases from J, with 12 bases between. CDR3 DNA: TGTGCCAGCAGCTTAGAAGGGTGGGTACAGCCCCAGCATTTT. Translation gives CASSLEGWVQPQHF.

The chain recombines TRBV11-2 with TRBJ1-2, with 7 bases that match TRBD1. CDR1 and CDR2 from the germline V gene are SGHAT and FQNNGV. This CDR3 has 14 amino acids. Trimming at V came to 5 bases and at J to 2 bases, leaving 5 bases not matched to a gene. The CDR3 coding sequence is TGTGCCAGCAGCGCTCCGGGACAGAACTATGGCTACACCTTC. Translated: CASSAPGQNYGYTF.

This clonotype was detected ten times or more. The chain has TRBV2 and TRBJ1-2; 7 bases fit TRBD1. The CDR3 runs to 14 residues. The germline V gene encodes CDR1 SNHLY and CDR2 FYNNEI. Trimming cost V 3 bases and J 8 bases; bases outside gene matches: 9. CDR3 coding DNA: TGTGCCAGCAGTGATGAGACAGGGCGTCGGGGCTACACCTTC. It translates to CASSDETGRRGYTF. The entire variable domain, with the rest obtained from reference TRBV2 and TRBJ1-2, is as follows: EPEVTQTPSHQVTQMGQEVILRCVPISNHLYFYWYRQILGQKVEFLVSFYNNEISEKSEIFDDQFSVERPDGSNFTLKIRSTKLEDSAMYFCASSDETGRRGYTFGSGTRLTVV.

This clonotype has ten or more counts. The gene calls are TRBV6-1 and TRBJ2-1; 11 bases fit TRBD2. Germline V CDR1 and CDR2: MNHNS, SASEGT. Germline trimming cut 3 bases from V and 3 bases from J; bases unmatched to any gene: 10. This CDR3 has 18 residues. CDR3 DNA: TGTGCCAGCAGTGACCCTATTTTAGGACTAGCGGGCTACAATGAGCAGTTCTTC. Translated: CASSDPILGLAGYNEQFF.

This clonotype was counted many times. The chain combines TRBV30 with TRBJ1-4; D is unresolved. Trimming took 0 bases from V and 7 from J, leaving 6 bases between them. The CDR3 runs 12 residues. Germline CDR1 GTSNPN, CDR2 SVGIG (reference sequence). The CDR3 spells CAWSVQTEKLFF. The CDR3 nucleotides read TGTGCCTGGAGTGTACAGACTGAAAAACTGTTTTTT.

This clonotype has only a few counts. The CDR3 DNA sequence: TGTGCCAGCTCCGGGGGCAACGAGAAGGCTTTCTTT. Translating it yields CASSGGNEKAFF. This chain uses TRBV18 with TRBJ1-1, with D perhaps matching TRBD1 (6 bases). V was shortened by 6 bases and J by 11 bases, with 16 bases between the two germline ends. This CDR3 is built from 12 residues. Germline assignment: CDR1 KGHSH and CDR2 LQKENI.

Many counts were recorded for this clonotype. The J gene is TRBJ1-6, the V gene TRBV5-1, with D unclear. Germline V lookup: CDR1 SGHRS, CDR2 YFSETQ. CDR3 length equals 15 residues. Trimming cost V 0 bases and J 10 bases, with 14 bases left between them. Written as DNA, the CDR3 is TGCGCCAGCAGCTTGGACGGGTTCAGGAGGTCACCCCTCCACTTT. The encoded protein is CASSLDGFRRSPLHF.

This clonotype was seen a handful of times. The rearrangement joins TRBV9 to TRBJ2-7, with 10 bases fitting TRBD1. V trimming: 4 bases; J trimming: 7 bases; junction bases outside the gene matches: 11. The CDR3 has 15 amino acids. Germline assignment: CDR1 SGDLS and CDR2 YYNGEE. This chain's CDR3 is CASSPSRDRGNEQYF. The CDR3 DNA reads TGTGCCAGCAGCCCCAGCCGGGACAGGGGAAATGAGCAGTACTTC.

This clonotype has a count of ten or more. The CDR3 DNA sequence: TGTGCCAGCAGTGGCGGGACAGGGGACCCTTCTAACTATGGCTACACCTTC. It specifies CASSGGTGDPSNYGYTF. V is TRBV12-3 or TRBV12-4 and J is TRBJ1-2; the match to TRBD1 covers 10 bases. V lost 5 bases, J lost 0 bases, and 9 bases stayed unmatched. The CDR3 covers 17 residues.

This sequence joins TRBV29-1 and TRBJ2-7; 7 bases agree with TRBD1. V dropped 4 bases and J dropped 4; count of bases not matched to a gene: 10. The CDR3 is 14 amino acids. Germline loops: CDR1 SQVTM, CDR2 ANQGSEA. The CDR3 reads CSVVRNDRAYEQYF. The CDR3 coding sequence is TGCAGCGTTGTTCGGAATGACAGGGCTTACGAGCAGTACTTC.

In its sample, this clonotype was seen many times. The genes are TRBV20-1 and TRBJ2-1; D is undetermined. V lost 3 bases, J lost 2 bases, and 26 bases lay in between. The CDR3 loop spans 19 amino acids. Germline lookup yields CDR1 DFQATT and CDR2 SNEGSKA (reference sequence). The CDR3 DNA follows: TGCAGTGCTAGCCCCTCAAGCGTAGAGGCCCATGTCCCCTACAATGAGCAGTTCTTC. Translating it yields CSASPSSVEAHVPYNEQFF.

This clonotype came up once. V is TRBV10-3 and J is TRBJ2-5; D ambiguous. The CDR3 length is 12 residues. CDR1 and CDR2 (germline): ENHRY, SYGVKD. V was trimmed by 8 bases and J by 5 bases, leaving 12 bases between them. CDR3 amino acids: CAISRSKETQYF. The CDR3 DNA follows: TGTGCCATCTCGCGGAGCAAGGAGACCCAGTACTTC.